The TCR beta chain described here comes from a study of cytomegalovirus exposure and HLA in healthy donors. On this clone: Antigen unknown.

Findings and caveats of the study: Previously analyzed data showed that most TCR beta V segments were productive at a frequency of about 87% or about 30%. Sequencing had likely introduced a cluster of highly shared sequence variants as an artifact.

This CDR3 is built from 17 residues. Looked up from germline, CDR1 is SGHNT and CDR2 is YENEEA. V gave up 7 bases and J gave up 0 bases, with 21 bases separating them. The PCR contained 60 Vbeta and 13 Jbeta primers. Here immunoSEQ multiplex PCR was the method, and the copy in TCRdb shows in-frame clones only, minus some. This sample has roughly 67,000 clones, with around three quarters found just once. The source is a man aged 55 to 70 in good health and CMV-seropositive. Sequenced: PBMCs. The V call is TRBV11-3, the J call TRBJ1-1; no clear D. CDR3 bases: TGTGCCAGCACCAATCGGGGAGGGCAGATCATGAACACTGAAGCTTTCTTT. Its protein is CASTNRGGQIMNTEAFF.